This is a list of T cell receptor beta chains from one sample in a study of cytomegalovirus exposure and HLA in healthy donors. Here immunoSEQ multiplex PCR was the method, and the copy in TCRdb shows in-frame clones only, minus some. The table has 150,000 to 200,000 clones, around 75% seen once. Sequenced input: PBMCs. The source is a woman aged 50 to 60 in good health and CMV-seronegative. Both conserved end residues are part of each CDR3. A D gene is named only where the DNA matches it firmly. Rows give clone size only sometimes, using once, few, many, or a class for an expanded clone.

-	TRBV6-5	14	TRBJ2-3	-	TGTGCCAGCAGCCGCTCGGGATCGACAGATACGCAGTATTTT	CASSRSGSTDTQYF
TRBD2	TRBV2	15	TRBJ2-2	-	TGTGCCAGCGTTCGTAGCGGGGCGGAGGCCGGGGAGCTGTTTTTT	CASVRSGAEAGELFF
TRBD1	TRBV4-3	14	TRBJ2-7	-	TGCGCCAGCAGCCAAGAGACAGGGACCTACGAGCAGTACTTC	CASSQETGTYEQYF
-	TRBV7-7	14	TRBJ2-5	-	TGTGCTAGCAGCTTAGGACTGGAGCAAGAGACCCAGTACTTC	CASSLGLEQETQYF
-	TRBV14	13	TRBJ1-4	once	TGTGCCAGCAGCCCGGAGACGTTTGCAAAACTGTTTTTT	CASSPETFAKLFF
-	TRBV9	13	TRBJ1-2	-	TGTGCCAGCAGCGCTGGTTTCTCGGGGGGCTACACCTTC	CASSAGFSGGYTF
-	TRBV27	14	TRBJ2-1	few	TGTGCCAGCAAGGCGGAGTCCCTTTCCAATGAGCAGTTCTTC	CASKAESLSNEQFF
TRBD1	TRBV28	13	TRBJ1-3	-	TGTACGACCAGGGGACAGGGCCTAAACACCATATATTTT	CTTRGQGLNTIYF
TRBD1	TRBV4-1	15	TRBJ1-2	few	TGCGCCAGCAGCCACGGACGGGACAGGGGTTATGGCTACACCTTC	CASSHGRDRGYGYTF
-	TRBV5-1	14	TRBJ2-1	few	TGCGCCAGCAGCTTAACAGGCGCTCACAATGAGCAGTTCTTC	CASSLTGAHNEQFF
-	TRBV5-1	18	TRBJ1-3	-	TGCGCCAGCAGCTTGGAGGCGATACAGTCACTCTCTGGAAACACCATATATTTT	CASSLEAIQSLSGNTIYF
TRBD2	TRBV19	16	TRBJ2-1	few	TGTGCCAGTATAGGGGCTAGCGGGATCTCCTACAATGAGCAGTTCTTC	CASIGASGISYNEQFF
-	TRBV13	15	TRBJ1-4	-	TGTGCCAGCAGCTTAGGACAGTTAACTAATGAAAAACTGTTTTTT	CASSLGQLTNEKLFF
-	TRBV6-5	13	TRBJ2-7	-	TGTGCCAGCAGTTCGGGACAACCCTACGAGCAGTACTTC	CASSSGQPYEQYF
TRBD2	TRBV7-7	15	TRBJ2-1	once	TGTGCTAGCAGCTCGACTAGCGGGGGGGTTGGTGAGCAGTTCTTC	CASSSTSGGVGEQFF
TRBD1	TRBV9	16	TRBJ1-2	-	TGTGCCAGCAGCTCGGGACAGGGGGCTGGAGGCTATGGCTACACCTTC	CASSSGQGAGGYGYTF
TRBD1	TRBV12-5	13	TRBJ2-7	-	TGTGCTACTGGGATCGGGGACAGCTACGAGCAGTACTTC	CATGIGDSYEQYF
TRBD2	TRBV7-8	16	TRBJ2-3	-	TGTGCCAGCAGCTTAGCCCAGCGGGAGCCATTTCATACGCAGTATTTT	CASSLAQREPFHTQYF
TRBD1	TRBV12-5	18	TRBJ1-1	-	TGTGCTAGTGGTCTTTCTCGGACAGGGGGATTCATGAACACTGAAGCTTTCTTT	CASGLSRTGGFMNTEAFF
-	TRBV6-1	15	TRBJ1-2	-	TGTGCCAGCAGTGAACCGGGGCGGGGAATCTATGGCTACACCTTC	CASSEPGRGIYGYTF
TRBD1	TRBV7-2	16	TRBJ2-7	-	TGTGCCAGCAGCCTGGCCGGGACAGGGGGCTCCTACGAGCAGTACTTC	CASSLAGTGGSYEQYF
TRBD1	TRBV9	17	TRBJ2-7	-	TGTGCCAGCAGCTCCCAGGTGGGCAGGGGGTTGGTGTACGAGCAGTACTTC	CASSSQVGRGLVYEQYF
-	TRBV6-1	15	TRBJ2-7	-	TGTGCCAGCAGTGAACTTGGGACAAAGGGATTGGAGCAGTACTTC	CASSELGTKGLEQYF
TRBD2	TRBV11-2	16	TRBJ2-1	-	TGTGCCAGCAGCCCGACTAGCGGGAGTACCTACAATGAGCAGTTCTTC	CASSPTSGSTYNEQFF
-	TRBV4-3	14	TRBJ1-1	once	TGCGCCAGCAGCCAAGAGTTCAGGAACACTGAAGCTTTCTTT	CASSQEFRNTEAFF
-	TRBV10-2	14	TRBJ1-1	few	TGCGCCAGCAGCCACGACAGCTTGAACACTGAAGCTTTCTTT	CASSHDSLNTEAFF
TRBD1	TRBV6-5	15	TRBJ2-4	-	TGTGCCAGCAGTGCGACAGGGCTAGCCAAAAACATTCAGTACTTC	CASSATGLAKNIQYF
-	TRBV11-2	17	TRBJ2-1	-	TGTGCCAGCAGCTTCGCAGCGGGCGCCCAGCCCCATCATGAGCAGTTCTTC	CASSFAAGAQPHHEQFF
-	TRBV2	12	TRBJ2-1	-	TGTGCCAGCGGGTACGCTGGGGGGGAGCAGTTCTTC	CASGYAGGEQFF
-	TRBV5-5	12	TRBJ2-7	-	TGTGCCAGCATGGGACACTCCTACGAGCAGTACTTC	CASMGHSYEQYF
-	TRBV28	15	TRBJ1-5	-	TGTGCCAGCAGTTTCTCCAGGGGTGGCAATCAGCCCCAGCATTTT	CASSFSRGGNQPQHF
-	TRBV5-4	14	TRBJ2-1	-	TGTGCCAGCAGCTTGGGGTCCGGGTACAATGAGCAGTTCTTC	CASSLGSGYNEQFF
-	TRBV2	12	TRBJ2-1	few	TGTGCCAGCATTAATCGGGTCGATGAGCAGTTCTTC	CASINRVDEQFF
TRBD1	TRBV7-9	15	TRBJ2-1	-	TGTGCCAGCAGCTCGGGACAGCCGTCCTACAATGAGCAGTTCTTC	CASSSGQPSYNEQFF
-	TRBV6-5	14	TRBJ2-2	few	TGTGCCAGCAGCCAAAACGGCCCCGGGGGGGAGCTGTTTTTT	CASSQNGPGGELFF
-	TRBV28	14	TRBJ2-7	-	TGTGCCAGCAGGGGGGCGCACCCACCCTACGAGCAGTACTTC	CASRGAHPPYEQYF
-	TRBV5-1	15	TRBJ2-7	few	TGCGCCAGCAGCTTGAGGACAGCCATGCCCTACGAGCAGTACTTC	CASSLRTAMPYEQYF